This T cell receptor beta chain was identified in a study of T cells expressing NK-cell markers. Overall study context: The authors derived TCR beta repertoires from sorted CD3+CD56+NKG2C+, CD3+CD56+NKG2C- and CD3+CD56-NKG2C+ T cells.

Regarding this clonotype: Its antigen is undetermined.

The study, taken as a whole, reports: Among CD8+ T cells from roughly six donors, dominant NKG2C+ clonotypes accounted for about 1.0-7.0%. Whether expanded NKG2C+ T cell clones were HCMV specific stayed uncertain.

With the 5' RACE reads reprocessed, TCRdb shows one record per CDR3 protein and no DNA. Its table lists about 410,000 distinct CDR3 sequences. The sequence derives from a woman between 50 and 59 years old in good health. Sequencing was performed on blood T cells: a sorted CD56 or NKG2C T cell subset, CD4+ or CD8+ T cells, or bulk PBMC T cells (not recorded which).

CDR3 sequence reads: CSASNPQGRGETQYF. The chain recombines TRBV20-1 with TRBJ2-5; TCRdb outputs TRBD1, but without DNA this stays unchecked. Germline CDR1 and CDR2: DFQATT and SNEGSKA (reference sequence). The CDR3 totals 15 residues.